These T cell receptor beta chains were read from a single sample in a study of cytomegalovirus exposure and HLA in healthy donors. The method was immunoSEQ multiplex PCR; TCRdb's version includes in-frame clones alone and lacks a portion of them. The sample has fewer than 250,000 clones, 75% to 85% seen once; the top ten hold about 14%. Sequencing was done on a sample of PBMCs. Receptors originate from a woman in her 30s in good health and CMV-seropositive. Each CDR3 is given with its conserved first and last residue. Fields, in order: clone size, J gene, V gene, D gene, CDR3 protein, CDR3 DNA. A D gene is named only where the DNA matches it firmly. A row's size may be missing; if present it is once, few, many or a size class.

clone_size: NA; j_call: TRBJ2-3; v_call: TRBV27; d_call: TRBD2; cdr3_aa: CASSSYSGGSTDTQYF; cdr3_nt: TGTGCCAGCAGTTCATACAGCGGGGGGAGCACAGATACGCAGTATTTT
clone_size: once; j_call: TRBJ2-1; v_call: TRBV7-2; d_call: TRBD2; cdr3_aa: CASSTTSGRRNEQFF; cdr3_nt: TGTGCCAGCAGTACTACTAGCGGGAGGAGAAACGAGCAGTTCTTC
clone_size: NA; j_call: TRBJ2-5; v_call: TRBV5-1; d_call: NA; cdr3_aa: CASSKNVDTQETQYF; cdr3_nt: TGCGCCAGCAGCAAAAATGTGGACACCCAAGAGACCCAGTACTTC
clone_size: NA; j_call: TRBJ2-7; v_call: TRBV7-5; d_call: NA; cdr3_aa: CARSGNEDREDYEQYF; cdr3_nt: TGTGCCAGAAGCGGGAACGAAGACAGGGAGGACTACGAGCAGTACTTC
clone_size: NA; j_call: TRBJ2-5; v_call: TRBV5-4; d_call: TRBD2; cdr3_aa: CASRSGGYQETQYF; cdr3_nt: TGTGCCAGCAGGTCGGGGGGGTACCAAGAGACCCAGTACTTC
clone_size: NA; j_call: TRBJ2-2; v_call: TRBV7-9; d_call: NA; cdr3_aa: CASSAVRANTGELFF; cdr3_nt: TGTGCCAGCAGCGCAGTCAGGGCGAACACCGGGGAGCTGTTTTTT
clone_size: NA; j_call: TRBJ2-1; v_call: TRBV2; d_call: NA; cdr3_aa: CASSDYSLAVSYNEQFF; cdr3_nt: TGTGCCAGCAGTGACTACAGTCTAGCTGTCTCCTACAATGAGCAGTTCTTC
clone_size: NA; j_call: TRBJ1-2; v_call: TRBV7-2; d_call: NA; cdr3_aa: CASSLAGRASRYGYTF; cdr3_nt: TGTGCCAGCAGCTTAGCGGGCAGGGCGTCCCGCTATGGCTACACCTTC
clone_size: few; j_call: TRBJ2-3; v_call: TRBV7-8; d_call: NA; cdr3_aa: CASSPREPYTDTQYF; cdr3_nt: TGTGCCAGCAGCCCACGGGAACCCTACACAGATACGCAGTATTTT
clone_size: NA; j_call: TRBJ1-2; v_call: TRBV28; d_call: NA; cdr3_aa: CASSLLAGLGYTF; cdr3_nt: TGTGCCAGCAGTTTATTGGCAGGGTTAGGCTACACCTTC
clone_size: NA; j_call: TRBJ2-1; v_call: TRBV11-2; d_call: NA; cdr3_aa: CASSTTRFSYNEQFF; cdr3_nt: TGTGCCAGCAGCACGACTAGGTTCTCCTACAATGAGCAGTTCTTC
clone_size: NA; j_call: TRBJ2-1; v_call: TRBV5-6; d_call: TRBD1; cdr3_aa: CASSFRLRDRPYNEQFF; cdr3_nt: TGTGCCAGCAGCTTCCGGCTCCGGGACAGACCCTACAATGAGCAGTTCTTC
clone_size: NA; j_call: TRBJ2-2; v_call: TRBV7-9; d_call: TRBD1; cdr3_aa: CASSLGGQGYTGELFF; cdr3_nt: TGTGCCAGCAGCTTAGGCGGACAGGGGTACACCGGGGAGCTGTTTTTT
clone_size: NA; j_call: TRBJ2-2; v_call: TRBV5-1; d_call: NA; cdr3_aa: CASSALTTNTGELFF; cdr3_nt: TGCGCCAGCAGCGCCTTGACTACTAACACCGGGGAGCTGTTTTTT
clone_size: NA; j_call: TRBJ2-7; v_call: TRBV5-1; d_call: NA; cdr3_aa: CASSLESYMVQYF; cdr3_nt: TGCGCCAGCAGCTTGGAGTCTTACATGGTGCAGTACTTC
clone_size: NA; j_call: TRBJ1-5; v_call: TRBV5-6; d_call: NA; cdr3_aa: CASSLGAASSNQPQHF; cdr3_nt: TGTGCCAGCAGCTTGGGAGCAGCGTCCTCTAATCAGCCCCAGCATTTT
clone_size: NA; j_call: TRBJ1-1; v_call: TRBV28; d_call: NA; cdr3_aa: CASSFTVRNTEAFF; cdr3_nt: TGTGCCAGCAGTTTTACCGTCAGGAACACTGAAGCTTTCTTT
clone_size: NA; j_call: TRBJ2-3; v_call: TRBV9; d_call: TRBD1; cdr3_aa: CASSPLGQGTDTQYF; cdr3_nt: TGTGCCAGCAGCCCATTGGGACAGGGAACAGATACGCAGTATTTT
clone_size: NA; j_call: TRBJ2-3; v_call: TRBV7-7; d_call: NA; cdr3_aa: CASSLGVGKTNTQYF; cdr3_nt: TGTGCTAGCAGCTTAGGAGTAGGGAAGACTAATACGCAGTATTTT
clone_size: NA; j_call: TRBJ2-1; v_call: TRBV28; d_call: TRBD2; cdr3_aa: CASSSDRSAGGQFF; cdr3_nt: TGTGCCAGCAGCTCTGACAGGTCAGCGGGAGGCCAGTTCTTC
clone_size: NA; j_call: TRBJ2-3; v_call: TRBV21-1; d_call: NA; cdr3_aa: CASSKATHMGGPASADTQYF; cdr3_nt: TGTGCCAGCAGCAAAGCGACCCACATGGGCGGGCCAGCGTCGGCAGATACGCAGTATTTT
clone_size: NA; j_call: TRBJ2-7; v_call: TRBV30; d_call: TRBD2; cdr3_aa: CAWGGGRGDEQYF; cdr3_nt: TGTGCCTGGGGGGGCGGGAGGGGCGACGAGCAGTACTTC
clone_size: NA; j_call: TRBJ2-1; v_call: TRBV18; d_call: NA; cdr3_aa: CASSPREAGSYNEQFF; cdr3_nt: TGTGCCAGCTCACCGAGAGAGGCTGGCTCCTACAATGAGCAGTTCTTC
clone_size: NA; j_call: TRBJ2-7; v_call: TRBV19; d_call: NA; cdr3_aa: CASSGFPSGGAYEQYF; cdr3_nt: TGTGCCAGTAGCGGTTTTCCAAGCGGAGGTGCCTACGAGCAGTACTTC
clone_size: NA; j_call: TRBJ1-5; v_call: TRBV7-2; d_call: NA; cdr3_aa: CASSPVPDTGDSNQPQHF; cdr3_nt: TGTGCCAGCAGCCCCGTCCCGGACACAGGAGATAGCAATCAGCCCCAGCATTTT
clone_size: NA; j_call: TRBJ2-1; v_call: TRBV11-3; d_call: TRBD2; cdr3_aa: CASSPSTGGRGEQFF; cdr3_nt: TGTGCCAGCAGCCCCTCCACGGGAGGGAGGGGTGAGCAGTTCTTC